The clone carrying this T cell receptor beta chain has ten or more counts. This sample was included in a study of T cells after yellow fever vaccination. The CDR3 covers 13 residues. With 5 bases removed from V and 2 bases from J, the gap between germline ends came to 7 bases. Germline assignment: CDR1 SGHVS and CDR2 FNYEAQ. Universal primer sites and UMIs were introduced during 5'RACE template-switching synthesis of TCR cDNA. Via MiXCR, TCRdb re-called the 5' RACE reads, giving one row per CDR3 protein. The profile covers about 220,000 distinct CDR3 sequences, with around 6.7% appearing a single time and 1% to 1.2% taken by the ten largest.

The chain has TRBV7-6 and TRBJ2-1; D gene uncertain. The sample here was CD4+ T cells sorted from PBMCs, taken on the day of the yellow fever booster vaccination. This receptor was identified in a man aged 30 to 45 who received the YFV17D yellow fever vaccine. The CDR3 DNA reads as TGTGCCAGCAGCACCGGGCCCTACAATGAGCAGTTCTTC. Translating it yields CASSTGPYNEQFF.